Listed here is a single TCR beta chain. Its antigen is unknown. Germline loops: CDR1 SGHTA, CDR2 FQGNSA. CDR3 length: 18 residues. V dropped 3 bases and J dropped 5; count of bases not matched to a gene: 15. Unique-molecular-identifier-tagged TCR beta cDNA libraries were used. TCRdb re-called the PCR reads through MiXCR, storing one row per CDR3 protein. The table includes approximately 400,000 distinct CDR3 sequences, about a third detected once. This entry is derived from a study of post-analysis software for immune sequencing data. Findings and limits, study-wide: Patients had higher frequencies than controls of five TRBV segments, including TRBV5-6, TRBV5-1 and TRBV20-1.

The V call is TRBV7-2, the J call TRBJ2-3; 9 bases map to TRBD2. The sample comprised blood. This clonotype was sampled from a girl between 10 and 17 years old with multiple sclerosis. The CDR3 nucleotides are TGTGCCAGCAGCTTCTGGCGGGGGGGCCTATATGTTGGAGATACGCAGTATTTT. Its protein product is CASSFWRGGLYVGDTQYF.